Below are 17 T cell receptor beta chains sequenced from a single sample in a study of CD8+ T cells in alopecia areata. RNA was isolated and reverse transcribed to cDNA, the sequencing template. TCRdb's copy holds only in-frame clones and misses some; the assay was immunoSEQ multiplex PCR. Altogether some 210,000 clones are present, approximately 52% being singletons, with the ten largest covering 0.45%. The sequences come from CD4+ T cells sorted from blood, collected at week 0. These receptors originate from a human donor with alopecia areata.

CDR3 loop: CAWSVWGFGATSYEQYF. The CDR3 region has the DNA TGTGCCTGGAGTGTATGGGGCTTTGGTGCGACCTCCTACGAGCAGTACTTC. The V call is TRBV30, the J call TRBJ2-7; weak D call: TRBD1 (5 bases). The CDR3 contains 17 residues. Germline lookup yields CDR1 GTSNPN and CDR2 SVGIG (reference sequence). Between the trimmed V and J ends, which lost 0 bases and 0 bases, there was a span of 18 bases.

This clone was seen only a few times. This rearrangement joins TRBV9 to TRBJ2-3, with TRBD2 identical over 16 bases. Trimming at V came to 2 bases and at J to 3 bases, leaving 9 bases not matched to a gene. CDR1 and CDR2 (germline): SGDLS, YYNGEE. This CDR3 comprises 19 residues. The CDR3 spells CASSVPGTSGGARTDTQYF. The CDR3 DNA is TGTGCCAGCAGCGTTCCGGGGACTAGCGGGGGGGCCCGAACAGATACGCAGTATTTT.

This clone turned up a few times. V and J are TRBV30 and TRBJ1-2, with 7 bases lining up with TRBD1. With 2 bases clipped from V and 4 bases from J, the junction kept 7 bases outside the gene matches. The CDR3 is made up of 14 amino acids. Germline CDR1 and CDR2: GTSNPN and SVGIG (reference sequence). The DNA of the CDR3 is TGTGCCTGGAGTCCACAGGGGCACCCCTATGGCTACACCTTC. Translated: CAWSPQGHPYGYTF.

The rearrangement uses TRBV7-9 and TRBJ2-7; TRBD2 agrees at 8 bases. Germline CDR1 SEHNR, CDR2 FQNEAQ (reference sequence). The CDR3 covers 16 residues. After removal of 5 bases from V and 3 bases from J, the junction contained 12 bases not matched to a gene. The CDR3 DNA is TGTGCCAGCAGCCCTCTCGGGAGCGGGGGTTTCTACGAGCAGTACTTC. This gives the protein CASSPLGSGGFYEQYF.

In DNA form, the CDR3 reads TGTGCCAGCAGCAACCGGGCTGGGGGAAACATTCAGTACTTC. Amino acids: CASSNRAGGNIQYF. The chain uses TRBV9 and TRBJ2-4; the D gene could be TRBD1 or TRBD2 (5 bases each). The CDR3 loop spans 14 amino acids. The V gene's germline CDR1 is SGDLS and CDR2 YYNGEE. Between the trimmed V and J ends, which lost 4 bases and 6 bases, there was a span of 14 bases. The entire variable domain, with the rest obtained from reference TRBV9 and TRBJ2-4, is as follows: DSGVTQTPKHLITATGQRVTLRCSPRSGDLSVYWYQQSLDQGLQFLIQYYNGEERAKGNILERFSAQQFPDLHSELNLSSLELGDSALYFCASSNRAGGNIQYFGAGTRLSVL.

This chain joins TRBV30 and TRBJ2-3; 9 bases are a match to TRBD2. Germline-derived CDR1 and CDR2 are GTSNPN and SVGIG (reference sequence). Trimming removed 7 bases from V and 4 bases from J; junction bases left unmatched: 9. The CDR3 consists of 14 residues. CDR3: CASERRGGPDTQYF. Here the CDR3 DNA reads TGTGCCTCGGAGCGGCGGGGGGGCCCAGATACGCAGTATTTT.

This clone was counted a few times. V usage is TRBV18 and J usage is TRBJ2-1; 10 bases are shared with TRBD2. The CDR3 is 16 residues long. CDR1 is KGHSH and CDR2 is LQKENI in the germline V gene. Germline trimming cut 1 base from V and 5 bases from J; bases unmatched to any gene: 5. The CDR3: CASSPLAGGRDNEQFF. The DNA of the CDR3 is TGTGCCAGCTCACCACTAGCGGGGGGACGAGACAATGAGCAGTTCTTC.

V is TRBV6-5 and J is TRBJ2-7; perhaps TRBD1 as D (6 bases). Per germline, CDR1 MNHEY and CDR2 SVGAGI. The CDR3 sequence is 15 residues long. Trimming took 2 bases from V and 2 from J, leaving 13 bases between them. CDR3 nucleotide sequence: TGTGCCAGCAGTTACGCCAGGGACACCCCCTACGAGCAGTACTTC. Its protein product is CASSYARDTPYEQYF.

This clone was counted a few times. V gene TRBV7-9 combines with J gene TRBJ2-7; 8 nucleotides line up with TRBD1. V lost 5 bases, J lost 6 bases, and 9 bases stayed unmatched. CDR1 is SEHNR, CDR2 FQNEAQ, per germline (reference sequence). The length of the CDR3 is 14 residues. For the CDR3, the DNA is TGTGCCAGCAGCCGAGGACAGGGTCATGGCGAGCAGTACTTC. Translating gives CASSRGQGHGEQYF. Filled out from reference TRBV7-9 and TRBJ2-7, the complete variable domain reads DTGVSQNPRHKITKRGQNVTFRCDPISEHNRLYWYRQTLGQGPEFLTYFQNEAQLEKSRLLSDRFSAERPKGSFSTLEIQRTEQGDSAMYLCASSRGQGHGEQYFGPGTRLTVT.

The chain links TRBV25-1 to TRBJ2-7; 7 bases map to TRBD2. Trimming at V came to 3 bases and at J to 4 bases, leaving 9 bases not matched to a gene. The CDR3 sequence is 15 residues long. Germline CDR1 MGHDK, CDR2 SYGVNS. The CDR3 here is CASSEGLADSYEQYF. CDR3 DNA: TGTGCCAGCAGTGAGGGGCTAGCGGATTCTTACGAGCAGTACTTC.

The V gene is TRBV6-5, the J gene TRBJ2-4; 8 nucleotides match TRBD1. CDR1 MNHEY and CDR2 SVGAGI come from the germline V gene. The CDR3 has 14 residues. V lost 8 bases to trimming and J lost 6 bases; unmatched junction nucleotides: 9. Here the CDR3 DNA reads TGTGCCAGCCGCGCCCCAGGGGGCGTAAACATTCAGTACTTC. This gives the protein CASRAPGGVNIQYF.

The table lists this clone with a few counts. The chain links TRBV19 to TRBJ2-1, with TRBD1 matching over 12 bases. The CDR3 sequence is 15 residues long. V lost 4 bases, J lost 7 bases, and 5 bases stayed unmatched. CDR1 and CDR2 from the germline V gene are LNHDA and SQIVND (reference sequence). This chain's CDR3 is CASSTGTGGVNEQFF. DNA for the CDR3: TGTGCCAGTAGTACGGGGACAGGGGGCGTAAATGAGCAGTTCTTC. The whole variable domain, filled in from reference TRBV19 and TRBJ2-1, reads DGGITQSPKYLFRKEGQNVTLSCEQNLNHDAMYWYRQDPGQGLRLIYYSQIVNDFQKGDIAEGYSVSREKKESFPLTVTSAQKNPTAFYLCASSTGTGGVNEQFFGPGTRLTVL.

The chain combines TRBV10-3 with TRBJ1-1, with a possible D match to TRBD1 (6 bases). Trimming removed 2 bases at V and 0 bases at J, with 7 bases between. Germline V lookup: CDR1 ENHRY, CDR2 SYGVKD. There are 14 residues in the CDR3. The CDR3 DNA follows: TGTGCCATCAGTGAGAGGACAGTGAACACTGAAGCTTTCTTT. This codes for CAISERTVNTEAFF.

This chain joins TRBV6-1 and TRBJ1-1; TRBD1 agrees at 8 bases. The V gene end was trimmed by 6 bases and the J gene end by 4 bases; junction bases not matched to a gene: 7. CDR3 length equals 14 residues. Germline CDR1 is MNHNS and CDR2 is SASEGT. CDR3 sequence reads: CASSFGQGGTEAFF. The CDR3 DNA reads as TGTGCCAGCAGCTTCGGACAGGGTGGCACTGAAGCTTTCTTT.

V gene TRBV20-1 combines with J gene TRBJ1-1; no clear D gene. The CDR3 is made up of 11 amino acids. Germline V gives CDR1 DFQATT, CDR2 SNEGSKA (reference sequence). V was shortened by 3 bases and J by 3 bases, with 5 bases between the two germline ends. In DNA, the CDR3 is TGCAGTGCTAGTAGGGACACTGAAGCTTTCTTT. Protein product: CSASRDTEAFF.

The genes are TRBV6-5 and TRBJ1-2, with 10 bases fitting TRBD1. Germline V gives CDR1 MNHEY, CDR2 SVGAGI. The CDR3 is 15 amino acids. The V gene end was trimmed by 6 bases and the J gene end by 4 bases; junction bases not matched to a gene: 8. The CDR3 region is CASRFPGQGIYGYTF. The CDR3 DNA reads TGTGCCAGCAGATTTCCGGGACAGGGGATCTATGGCTACACCTTC.

Points on this clone: A clone one base away is much larger, so this may be a read error. This chain joins TRBV7-3 and TRBJ1-6; D call uncertain. The V gene's germline CDR1 is SGHTA and CDR2 FQGTGA. This CDR3 region has 13 residues. The CDR3 DNA is TGTACCAGCAGCTTCCGCCATAATTCACCCCTCCACTTT. Encoded protein: CTSSFRHNSPLHF.